Shown below are 29 T cell receptor beta chains from a single sample sequenced in a study of spatial heterogeneity in lung cancer (dated by TCRdb to the late 2010s). What these receptors recognize is not known. Results and caveats for the whole study, not just this receptor: The tumor nonsynonymous mutation count correlated with the number of expanded intratumoral alpha and beta TCRs.

This sample's time point label indicates: sample taken at primary tumor resection. Libraries were made using 5' RACE. The instrument given in TCRdb is NextSeq 500. TCRdb reran the public reads through fastp at Q25 and MiXCR, keeping productive beta chains. Every CDR3 protein is listed once, alongside the most common genes and DNA of its rows. This sample is represented by fewer than 8,500 distinct CDR3 sequences; around 8.5% of them were singletons. About 4% of the sample belongs to the ten largest clones. The sample in question was lung tumor tissue, obtained at surgery. The receptors were sampled from a male donor with early-stage non-small cell lung cancer.

Only one count was recorded for this clonotype. A read error may be the cause here, since a much bigger clone is one base away. This chain connects TRBV7-2 to TRBJ2-3, with D possibly matching TRBD1 (5 bases). Germline V CDR1 and CDR2: SGHTA, FQGNSA. The CDR3 has 14 amino acids. With 5 bases removed from V and 4 bases from J, the gap between germline ends came to 13 bases. The CDR3 DNA reads as TGTGCCAGCAGCGCTCAGGGTTGCCCAGATACGCAGTATTTT. It is translated as CASSAQGCPDTQYF.

Relative to its sample, this clonotype is medium-sized (0.01 to 0.1%). The chain joins TRBV7-9 to TRBJ2-5, with TRBD2 as a possible D gene (5 bases). Trimming pared 5 bases from V and 5 bases from J, leaving 12 bases between. This CDR3 is built from 13 residues. Germline V gives CDR1 SEHNR, CDR2 FQNEAQ (reference sequence). CDR3 region: CASSREGLETQYF. The CDR3 DNA reads TGTGCCAGCAGCCGAGAGGGTTTGGAGACCCAGTACTTC.

This clonotype was seen at least ten times. The V call is TRBV3-1, the J call TRBJ1-1, with D perhaps matching TRBD1 (6 bases). With 3 bases removed from V and 12 bases from J, the gap between germline ends came to 23 bases. There are 15 residues in the CDR3. Per germline, CDR1 LGHDT and CDR2 YNNKEL (reference sequence). CDR3 sequence (DNA): TGTGCCAGCAGCCAGCCCCGAGGGGGGGTCGCGTTATCTTTCTTT. Residues: CASSQPRGGVALSFF.

This clonotype is categorized as medium-sized (0.01 to 0.1%). The V call is TRBV18, the J call TRBJ2-7; D is perhaps TRBD1 or TRBD2 (5 bases each). Germline CDR1 is KGHSH and CDR2 is LQKENI. CDR3 length: 15 residues. The ends were cut back, 5 bases at V and 5 bases at J, with 19 bases in the middle. CDR3 nucleotide sequence: TGTGCCAGCTCAGCCGGGACCCCATCTACCCACGAGCAGTACTTC. This sequence encodes CASSAGTPSTHEQYF.

By its share, this clonotype is medium-sized. This sequence joins TRBV7-2 and TRBJ2-5; D gene uncertain. The V end was cut by 3 bases, the J end by 1 base, with 12 bases between. Germline V gene lookup returns CDR1 SGHTA and CDR2 FQGNSA. The CDR3 sequence is 15 residues long. Written as DNA, the CDR3 is TGTGCCAGCAGCTTTGGGCTGACGACCCAAGAGACCCAGTACTTC. This codes for CASSFGLTTQETQYF.

Relative to its sample, this clonotype is medium-sized (0.01 to 0.1%). The rearrangement uses TRBV12-3 or TRBV12-4 and TRBJ2-5; either TRBD1 or TRBD2 may supply D (5 bases each). Trimming pared 3 bases from V and 5 bases from J, leaving 19 bases between. The CDR3 is 16 residues long. The chain's CDR3 is CASSFGGLVGRETQYF. The CDR3 nucleotides are TGTGCCAGCAGTTTCGGCGGGTTGGTGGGGCGGGAGACCCAGTACTTC.

The chain combines TRBV3-1 with TRBJ2-7, with D unresolved. V shed 4 bases and J shed 0 bases, with 10 bases lying between them. The CDR3 contains 14 residues. Germline-derived CDR1 and CDR2 are LGHDT and YNNKEL (reference sequence). In nucleotides, the CDR3 is TGTGCCAGCAGCCTGTCTTCGAGCTCCTACGAGCAGTACTTC. This encodes CASSLSSSSYEQYF.

By share of the sample, this clonotype is medium-sized. CDR3 loop: CASSLISGRVEQYF. CDR3 DNA sequence: TGCGCCAGCAGCTTGATTAGCGGGAGGGTTGAGCAGTACTTC. V and J are TRBV5-1 and TRBJ2-7, with 11 bases matching TRBD2. CDR3 length: 14 residues. The junction had 4 bases not matched to a gene; V was cut back by 1 base and J by 7 bases. The V gene's germline CDR1 is SGHRS and CDR2 YFSETQ.

Within the sample, this clonotype is medium-sized. The V and J genes are TRBV2 and TRBJ2-3; weak D call: TRBD2 (5 bases). Trimming pared 7 bases from V and 5 bases from J, leaving 10 bases between. The CDR3 has 12 residues. Per the germline V gene, CDR1 is SNHLY and CDR2 is FYNNEI. The CDR3 sequence is CASILAGDTQYF. In DNA form, the CDR3 reads TGTGCCAGCATTCTCGCGGGAGATACGCAGTATTTT.

This clonotype is judged medium-sized. V gene TRBV28 combines with J gene TRBJ2-7; D uncertain. The CDR3 spans 13 residues. Trimming took off 1 base at V and 3 bases at J, with 7 bases between the two ends. The germline V gene has CDR1 MDHEN and CDR2 SYDVKM. The CDR3, as DNA: TGTGCCAGCAGTTTATTGGATCTCTACGAGCAGTACTTC. As protein: CASSLLDLYEQYF.

This clonotype was counted at least ten times. J is TRBJ2-3 and V is TRBV10-3, with D uncertain. V dropped 2 bases and J dropped 2 bases, with 17 bases sitting between them. Germline loops: CDR1 ENHRY, CDR2 SYGVKD. This CDR3 contains 17 residues. The CDR3 bases are TGTGCCATCAGTGAGAGGGAATATATGTCTAACACAGATACGCAGTATTTT. The encoded protein is CAISEREYMSNTDTQYF.

This clonotype was found many times. The chain carries TRBV20-1 and TRBJ1-5; 8 bases align to TRBD1. The CDR3 loop spans 12 amino acids. With 6 bases clipped from V and 5 bases from J, the junction kept 3 bases outside the gene matches. From germline, CDR1 is DFQATT and CDR2 SNEGSKA (reference sequence). The CDR3 reads CSATTGDQPQHF. CDR3 DNA: TGCAGTGCCACGACAGGGGATCAGCCCCAGCATTTT.

This clonotype occurred many times. The rearrangement links TRBV12-3 or TRBV12-4 to TRBJ1-2; TRBD1 matches 9 bases. V shed 3 bases, J shed 7 bases, and the junction held 6 bases outside the gene matches. CDR3 length: 14 amino acids. The CDR3 DNA reads TGTGCCAGCAGTTTGGGGACAGGGATTTTTGGCTACACCTTC. This codes for CASSLGTGIFGYTF.

By sample share, this clonotype is medium-sized. The rearrangement joins TRBV28 to TRBJ2-5; D not resolved. In germline, CDR1 is MDHEN, CDR2 SYDVKM. This CDR3 has 12 residues. V gave up 4 bases and J gave up 5 bases, with 8 bases separating them. The CDR3 region is CASSSSVETQYF. CDR3 in DNA: TGTGCCAGCAGTTCGTCCGTGGAGACCCAGTACTTC. Full variable domain (outside the CDR3, taken from reference TRBV28 and TRBJ2-5): DVKVTQSSRYLVKRTGEKVFLECVQDMDHENMFWYRQDPGLGLRLIYFSYDVKMKEKGDIPEGYSVSREKKERFSLILESASTNQTSMYLCASSSSVETQYFGPGTRLLVL.

Ten or more counts support this clonotype. The V and J genes are TRBV7-2 and TRBJ2-5; D is unresolved. V was clipped by 5 bases and J by 5 bases, with 9 bases between them. Germline assignment: CDR1 SGHTA and CDR2 FQGNSA. CDR3 length equals 12 residues. CDR3 region: CASSPRRETQYF. As DNA, the CDR3 is TGTGCCAGCAGCCCCCGCAGGGAGACCCAGTACTTC.

This clonotype was seen repeatedly, ten times or more. The V and J genes are TRBV2 and TRBJ2-5, with TRBD2 identical over 7 bases. The CDR3 contains 13 residues. V was clipped by 4 bases and J by 8 bases; unmatched bases: 7. CDR1 is SNHLY, CDR2 FYNNEI, per germline. The CDR3 DNA reads as TGTGCCAGCAGTGGGGGGACTACCCAAACCCAGTACTTC. It translates to CASSGGTTQTQYF.

This clonotype is categorized as medium-sized. The gene calls are TRBV6-1 and TRBJ2-7; possibly TRBD1 for D (6 bases). Between the trimmed V and J ends, which lost 8 bases and 7 bases, there was a span of 18 bases. Germline CDR1 and CDR2: MNHNS and SASEGT. The length of the CDR3 is 13 residues. CDR3 bases: TGTGCCAGCGCCGGGACACTGACGGGAGAGCAGTACTTC. It codes for CASAGTLTGEQYF.

This clonotype showed up many times. The J gene is TRBJ2-7, the V gene TRBV7-9; D tentatively reads TRBD1 or TRBD2 (5 bases each). The CDR3 has 15 residues. Between the trimmed V and J ends, which lost 5 bases and 0 bases, there was a span of 14 bases. Germline loops: CDR1 SEHNR, CDR2 FQNEAQ (reference sequence). CDR3 DNA sequence: TGTGCCAGCAGCCTCAGCGGTGGGGCCTCCTACGAGCAGTACTTC. Protein sequence: CASSLSGGASYEQYF.

Only one count was recorded for this clonotype. The chain is built from TRBV5-5 and TRBJ2-5; D uncertain. Germline CDR1 reads SGHKS; CDR2 reads YYEKEE (reference sequence). With 0 bases removed from V and 5 bases from J, the gap between germline ends came to 11 bases. The CDR3 is made up of 14 amino acids. CDR3: CASSLERRTETQYF. CDR3 nucleotides: TGTGCCAGCAGCTTGGAAAGACGAACGGAGACCCAGTACTTC.

Ten or more counts support this clonotype. The rearrangement links TRBV20-1 to TRBJ2-2, with 10 bases aligning to TRBD2. Germline CDR1 and CDR2: DFQATT and SNEGSKA (reference sequence). CDR3 length equals 15 residues. J lost 3 bases, V lost 4 bases, and 5 bases had no gene match. The DNA of the CDR3 is TGCAGTGCTAATCCCGGGACTAGCGACACCGGGGAGCTGTTTTTT. This sequence encodes CSANPGTSDTGELFF.

In this sample, this clonotype turned up many times. The chain joins TRBV7-6 to TRBJ2-1; a weak D match, TRBD1 (6 bases). CDR1 is SGHVS and CDR2 is FNYEAQ in the germline V gene. CDR3 length: 14 residues. V lost 1 base, J lost 2 bases, and 6 bases lay in between. This CDR3 is CASSLGGPYNEQFF. The CDR3, as DNA: TGTGCCAGCAGCTTAGGGGGGCCCTACAATGAGCAGTTCTTC.

This clonotype was seen many times. The chain uses TRBV18 and TRBJ1-6; TRBD1 matches 7 bases. After removal of 3 bases from V and 6 bases from J, the junction contained 2 bases not matched to a gene. Per germline, CDR1 KGHSH and CDR2 LQKENI. The CDR3 consists of 14 residues. CDR3 amino acids: CASSPGQPNSPLHF. CDR3 nucleotide sequence: TGTGCCAGCTCACCGGGACAGCCTAATTCACCCCTCCACTTT.

This clonotype has more than one count but fewer than ten. This chain links TRBV5-1 with TRBJ2-3; D is uncertain. Germline V CDR1 and CDR2: SGHRS, YFSETQ. The CDR3 runs 14 residues. The V and J ends lost 4 bases and 6 bases respectively, with 15 bases between them. The CDR3: CASSPGPGEDTQYF. The DNA of the CDR3 is TGCGCCAGCAGCCCCGGTCCCGGAGAGGATACGCAGTATTTT.

By its share, this clonotype is medium-sized. The rearrangement uses TRBV4-1 and TRBJ2-1; perhaps TRBD2 as D (5 bases). Trimming left V 1 base short and J 3 bases short, with 19 bases between. The CDR3 is 18 residues long. Germline loops: CDR1 MGHRA, CDR2 YSYEKL. CDR3 coding DNA: TGCGCCAGCAGCCAAGGACGCAGCCGGCTAGCCATCTACAATGAGCAGTTCTTC. The encoded protein is CASSQGRSRLAIYNEQFF.

This clonotype has ten or more counts. V and J are TRBV20-1 and TRBJ2-5; D possibly corresponds to TRBD2 (5 bases). The CDR3 has 13 residues. V dropped 6 bases and J dropped 7 bases, with 18 bases sitting between them. Germline V gene sequence: CDR1 DFQATT, CDR2 SNEGSKA (reference sequence). The DNA for the CDR3 is TGCAGTGCCTCGACACCAGAAGGGAGGACCCAGTACTTC. It codes for CSASTPEGRTQYF.

By its share, this clonotype is medium-sized. V gene TRBV20-1 combines with J gene TRBJ1-5; D is ambiguous. The CDR3 contains 14 residues. The V end lost 3 bases, the J end lost 4 bases, and 13 bases lay between the germline ends. CDR1 and CDR2 (germline): DFQATT, SNEGSKA (reference sequence). The CDR3 coding sequence is TGCAGTGCTAGTGATGAGAAACCTAATCAGCCCCAGCATTTT. This gives the protein CSASDEKPNQPQHF.

This clonotype appeared many times. The rearrangement uses TRBV7-9 and TRBJ2-1, with 8 bases lining up with TRBD2. The CDR3 has 14 amino acids. CDR1 and CDR2 (germline): SEHNR, FQNEAQ (reference sequence). V lost 5 bases, J lost 8 bases, and 8 bases stayed unmatched. This CDR3 is CASSIRGRMDEQFF. The CDR3 nucleotides are TGTGCCAGCAGCATCCGCGGGAGGATGGATGAGCAGTTCTTC.

This clonotype ranks as medium-sized. The gene calls are TRBV6-6 and TRBJ2-7; TRBD2 aligns across 9 bases. The CDR3 extends over 14 amino acids. Looked up from germline, CDR1 is MNHNY and CDR2 is SVGAGI (reference sequence). V gave up 6 bases and J gave up 6 bases; unmatched junction bases: 9. As DNA, the CDR3 is TGTGCCAGCAGCGACGGGACTAGCTCCAGCGAGCAGTACTTC. Translation: CASSDGTSSSEQYF.

In this sample, this clonotype turned up a few times. The rearrangement links TRBV27 to TRBJ2-3, with 7 bases fitting TRBD1. The CDR3 is made up of 14 amino acids. The J segment lost 3 bases and the V segment lost 5 bases, leaving 5 bases of the junction unmatched. Per germline, CDR1 MNHEY and CDR2 SMNVEV (reference sequence). CDR3 sequence reads: CASSGTAATDTQYF. The CDR3 nucleotides are TGTGCCAGCAGTGGGACAGCCGCGACAGATACGCAGTATTTT.